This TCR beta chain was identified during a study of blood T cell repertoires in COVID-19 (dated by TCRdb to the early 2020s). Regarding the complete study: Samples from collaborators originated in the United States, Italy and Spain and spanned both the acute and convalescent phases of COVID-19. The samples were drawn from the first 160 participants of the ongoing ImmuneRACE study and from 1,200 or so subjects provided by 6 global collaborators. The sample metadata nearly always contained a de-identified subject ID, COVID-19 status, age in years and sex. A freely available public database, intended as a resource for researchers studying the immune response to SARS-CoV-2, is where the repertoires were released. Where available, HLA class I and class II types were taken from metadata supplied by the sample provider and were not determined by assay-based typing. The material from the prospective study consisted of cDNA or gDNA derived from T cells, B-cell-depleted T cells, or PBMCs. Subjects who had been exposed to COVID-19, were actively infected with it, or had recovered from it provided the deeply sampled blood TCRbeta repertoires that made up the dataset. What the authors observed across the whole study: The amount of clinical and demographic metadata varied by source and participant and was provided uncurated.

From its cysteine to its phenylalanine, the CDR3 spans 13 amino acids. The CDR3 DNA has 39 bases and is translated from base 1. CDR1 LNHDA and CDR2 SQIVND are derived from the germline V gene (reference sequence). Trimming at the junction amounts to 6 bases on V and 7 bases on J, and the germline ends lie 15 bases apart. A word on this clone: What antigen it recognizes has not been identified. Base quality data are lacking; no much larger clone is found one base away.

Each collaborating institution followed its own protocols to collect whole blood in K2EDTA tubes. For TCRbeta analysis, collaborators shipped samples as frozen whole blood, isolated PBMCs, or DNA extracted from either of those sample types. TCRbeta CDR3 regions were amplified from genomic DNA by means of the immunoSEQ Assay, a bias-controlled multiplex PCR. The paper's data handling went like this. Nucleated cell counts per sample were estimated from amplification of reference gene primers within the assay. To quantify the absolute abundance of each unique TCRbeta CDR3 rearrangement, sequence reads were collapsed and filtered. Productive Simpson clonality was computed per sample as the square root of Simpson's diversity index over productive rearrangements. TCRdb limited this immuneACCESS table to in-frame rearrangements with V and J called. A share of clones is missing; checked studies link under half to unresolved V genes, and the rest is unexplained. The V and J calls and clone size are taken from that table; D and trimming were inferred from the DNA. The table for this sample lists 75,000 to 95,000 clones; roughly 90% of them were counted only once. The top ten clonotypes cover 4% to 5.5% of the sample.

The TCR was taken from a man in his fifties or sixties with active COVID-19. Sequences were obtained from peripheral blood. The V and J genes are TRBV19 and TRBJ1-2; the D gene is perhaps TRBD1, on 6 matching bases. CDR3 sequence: CASSPQGSGGYTF. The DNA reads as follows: TGTGCCAGTAGCCCACAGGGTTCTGGTGGCTACACCTTC. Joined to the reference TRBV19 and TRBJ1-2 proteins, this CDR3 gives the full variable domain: DGGITQSPKYLFRKEGQNVTLSCEQNLNHDAMYWYRQDPGQGLRLIYYSQIVNDFQKGDIAEGYSVSREKKESFPLTVTSAQKNPTAFYLCASSPQGSGGYTFGSGTRLTVV.